These 2 T cell receptor beta chains came from one sample sequenced in a study of blood T cell repertoires in COVID-19 (dated by TCRdb to the early 2020s). Receptor libraries were prepared by the immunoSEQ multiplex PCR assay. TCRdb carries this immuneACCESS record with in-frame sequences only. Its versions omit some clonotypes, under half of them owing to an unresolved V gene in the studies checked, with the rest unexplained. For this sample the table gives just over 200,000 clones, of which less than 85% were detected only once. The ten largest clones represent 4.5% to 7% of the sample. The specimen sequenced was peripheral blood. The receptors here all came from a woman aged 65 to 85 with acute or convalescent COVID-19.

V gene TRBV19 combines with J gene TRBJ1-6; D is possibly TRBD1 (6 bases). CDR1 and CDR2 (germline): LNHDA, SQIVND (reference sequence). The CDR3 runs 15 residues. The V and J ends lost 3 bases and 10 bases respectively, with 16 bases between them. The CDR3: CASSIGGQIRSPLHF. CDR3 bases: TGTGCCAGTAGTATTGGGGGACAAATAAGGTCACCCCTCCACTTT.

The chain carries TRBV2 and TRBJ1-1, with 11 bases matching TRBD1. Per germline, CDR1 SNHLY and CDR2 FYNNEI. The CDR3 covers 15 residues. V lost 5 bases, J lost 4 bases, and 6 bases stayed unmatched. This CDR3 reads CASSLTGTGGTEAFF. Here the CDR3 DNA reads TGTGCCAGCAGTCTCACCGGGACAGGGGGCACTGAAGCTTTCTTT.